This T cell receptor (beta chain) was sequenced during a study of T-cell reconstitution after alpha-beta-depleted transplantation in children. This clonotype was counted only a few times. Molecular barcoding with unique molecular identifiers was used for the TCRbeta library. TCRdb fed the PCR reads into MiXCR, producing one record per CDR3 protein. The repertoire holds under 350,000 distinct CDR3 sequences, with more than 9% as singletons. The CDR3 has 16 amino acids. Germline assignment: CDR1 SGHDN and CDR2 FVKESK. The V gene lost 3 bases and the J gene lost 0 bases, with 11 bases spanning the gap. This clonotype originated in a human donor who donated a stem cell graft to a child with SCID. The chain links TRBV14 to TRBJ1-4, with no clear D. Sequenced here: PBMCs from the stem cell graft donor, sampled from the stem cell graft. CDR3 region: CASSQFPTATNEKLFF. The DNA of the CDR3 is TGTGCCAGCAGCCAGTTCCCGACGGCAACTAATGAAAAACTGTTTTTT.